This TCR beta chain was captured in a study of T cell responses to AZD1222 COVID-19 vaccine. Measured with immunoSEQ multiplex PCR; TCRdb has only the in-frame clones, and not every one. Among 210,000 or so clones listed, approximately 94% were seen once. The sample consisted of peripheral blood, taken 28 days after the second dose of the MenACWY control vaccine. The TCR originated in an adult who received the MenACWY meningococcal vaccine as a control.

The CDR3 spells CASSSHSYEQYF. DNA for the CDR3: TGTGCCAGTAGCTCCCACTCCTACGAGCAGTACTTC. V and J are TRBV14 and TRBJ2-7; no firm D call. With 9 bases removed from V and 0 bases from J, the gap between germline ends came to 9 bases. This CDR3 has 12 residues. CDR1 SGHDN and CDR2 FVKESK come from the germline V gene.